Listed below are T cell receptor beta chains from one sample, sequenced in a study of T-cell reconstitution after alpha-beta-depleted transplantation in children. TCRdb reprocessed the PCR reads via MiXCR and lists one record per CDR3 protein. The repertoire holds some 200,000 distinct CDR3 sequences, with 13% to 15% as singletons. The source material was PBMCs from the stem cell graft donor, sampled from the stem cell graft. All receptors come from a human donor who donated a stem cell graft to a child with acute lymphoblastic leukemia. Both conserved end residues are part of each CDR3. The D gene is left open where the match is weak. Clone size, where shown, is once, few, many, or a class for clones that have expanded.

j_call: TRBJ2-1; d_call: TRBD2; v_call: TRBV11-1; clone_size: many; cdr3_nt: TGTGCCAGCAGCTTACCGCCCCGACTAGCGGGAGTGAGTAATGAGCAGTTCTTC; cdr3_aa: CASSLPPRLAGVSNEQFF
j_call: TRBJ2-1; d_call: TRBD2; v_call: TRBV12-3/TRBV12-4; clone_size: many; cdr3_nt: TGTGCCAGCAGTAATAGAGCGGGAGGGTACAATGAGCAGTTCTTC; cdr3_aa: CASSNRAGGYNEQFF
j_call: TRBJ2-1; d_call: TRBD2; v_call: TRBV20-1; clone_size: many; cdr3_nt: TGCAGTGCTAGGACTAGCGGGAGGCCCTCCTACAATGAGCAGTTCTTC; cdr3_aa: CSARTSGRPSYNEQFF
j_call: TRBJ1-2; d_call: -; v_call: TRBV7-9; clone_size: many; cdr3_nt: TGTGCCAGCAGCCACAACAGAGAAACAGTTTATGGCTACACCTTC; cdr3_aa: CASSHNRETVYGYTF
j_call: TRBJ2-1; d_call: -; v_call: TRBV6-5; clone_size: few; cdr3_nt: TGTGCCAGCAGTTACCGGGACGAGTACTACAATGAGCAGTTCTTC; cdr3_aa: CASSYRDEYYNEQFF
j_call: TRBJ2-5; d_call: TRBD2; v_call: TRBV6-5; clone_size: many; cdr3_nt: TGTGCCAGCACCTCGGGTAGCGGGAGTCAACAAGAGACCCAGTACTTC; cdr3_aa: CASTSGSGSQQETQYF
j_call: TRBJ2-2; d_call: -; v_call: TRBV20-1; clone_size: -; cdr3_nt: TGCAGTGCGCGGGACAGATTAAGGAACACCGGGGAGCTGTTTTTT; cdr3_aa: CSARDRLRNTGELFF
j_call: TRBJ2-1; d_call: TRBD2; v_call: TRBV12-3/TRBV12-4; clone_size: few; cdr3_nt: TGTGCCAGCAGGGGACTAGTCGATGAGCAGTTCTTC; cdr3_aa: CASRGLVDEQFF
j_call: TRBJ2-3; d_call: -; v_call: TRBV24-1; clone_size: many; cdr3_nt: TGTGCCACCAGTGACACCGGGACAAGCACAGATACGCAGTATTTT; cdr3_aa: CATSDTGTSTDTQYF
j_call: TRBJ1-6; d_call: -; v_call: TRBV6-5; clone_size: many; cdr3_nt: TGTGCCAGCAGTTACGGGGTTTCCTATAATTCACCCCTCCACTTT; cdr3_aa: CASSYGVSYNSPLHF
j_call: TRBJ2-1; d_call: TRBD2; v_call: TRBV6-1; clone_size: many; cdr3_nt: TGTGCCAGCAGTAAGGGGACTAGCGGGAGCAATGAGCAGTTCTTC; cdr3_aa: CASSKGTSGSNEQFF
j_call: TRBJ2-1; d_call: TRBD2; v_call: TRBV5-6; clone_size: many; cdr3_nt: TGTGCCAGCAGCTTGTGGGGAGGGAGTTTTCAGTTCTTC; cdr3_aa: CASSLWGGSFQFF
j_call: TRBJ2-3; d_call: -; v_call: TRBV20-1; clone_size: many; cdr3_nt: TGCAGTGCTAGTCTAGCGTATACGCAGTATTTT; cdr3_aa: CSASLAYTQYF
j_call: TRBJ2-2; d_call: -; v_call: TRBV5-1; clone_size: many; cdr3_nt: TGCGCCAGCAGCTTGCCAGGGGACACCGGGGAGCTGTTTTTT; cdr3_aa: CASSLPGDTGELFF
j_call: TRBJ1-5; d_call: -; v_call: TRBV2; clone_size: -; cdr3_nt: TGTGCCAGCAGTGTTCGACAAGGTCAGCCCCAGCATTTT; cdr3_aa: CASSVRQGQPQHF
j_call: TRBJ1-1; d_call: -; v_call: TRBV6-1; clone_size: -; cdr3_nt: TGTGCCAGCAGTGAAGTACTCGAATTGGCGGGGGTGAACACTGAAGCTTTCTTT; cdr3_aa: CASSEVLELAGVNTEAFF
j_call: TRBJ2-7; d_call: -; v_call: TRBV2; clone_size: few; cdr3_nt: TGTGCCAGCAGTGAAGTGCGAGGCCACGAGCAGTACTTC; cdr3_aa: CASSEVRGHEQYF
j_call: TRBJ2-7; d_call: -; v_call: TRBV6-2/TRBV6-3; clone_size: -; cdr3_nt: TGTGCCAGCAGTTACCCAGGAGATACCTCCTACGAGCAGTACTTC; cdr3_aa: CASSYPGDTSYEQYF
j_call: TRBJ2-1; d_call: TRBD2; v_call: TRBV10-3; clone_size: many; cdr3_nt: TGTGCCATCAGTGAATACTTGACTAGCGGGAACTACAATGAGCAGTTCTTC; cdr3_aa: CAISEYLTSGNYNEQFF
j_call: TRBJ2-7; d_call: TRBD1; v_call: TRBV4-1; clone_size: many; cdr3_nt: TGCGCCAGCAGCCAGCGGGACAGGGGGCCCTACGAGCAGTACTTC; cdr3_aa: CASSQRDRGPYEQYF
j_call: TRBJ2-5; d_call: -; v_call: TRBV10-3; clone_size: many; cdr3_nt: TGTGCCATCAGCGGGAGTGAGGAGACCCAGTACTTC; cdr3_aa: CAISGSEETQYF
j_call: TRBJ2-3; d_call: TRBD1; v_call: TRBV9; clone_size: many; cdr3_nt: TGTGCCAGCAGCTTTAGACAGGGTGATACGCAGTATTTT; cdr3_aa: CASSFRQGDTQYF